Following are 19 T cell receptor beta chains from one sample sequenced in a study of cytomegalovirus exposure and HLA in healthy donors (TCRdb year 2017). Library prep was done by the immunoSEQ multiplex PCR assay. For the multiplex PCR, a mixture combining 60 forward primers for TCR Vbeta segments and 13 reverse primers for TCR Jbeta segments was used. TCRdb stores this immuneACCESS table with in-frame sequences only. Part of the clones is absent; in the studies checked, under half of the shortfall reflects unresolved V genes, and no reason is known for the rest. Within this sample are 200,000 to 300,000 clones, with approximately 82% of them counted one time only. The ten largest clones represent 8% of the sample. Sequencing was carried out using PBMCs. The source of these receptors is a woman between 55 and 75 years old in good health and CMV-seropositive.

This clone was detected a few times. V usage is TRBV5-4 and J usage is TRBJ1-1, with no clear D. The germline CDR1 and CDR2 sequences are SGHNT and YYREEE (reference sequence). V lost 2 bases and J lost 4, with 15 bases in between. There are 15 residues in the CDR3. Here the CDR3 reads CASSFSSTAGTEAFF. Written as DNA, the CDR3 is TGTGCCAGCAGCTTTTCATCTACAGCGGGCACTGAAGCTTTCTTT.

This clone is a singleton in its sample. This CDR3 is also generated by other DNA sequences in the sample. The chain has TRBV5-1 and TRBJ2-1; 7 bases map to TRBD1. The junction had 5 bases not matched to a gene; V was cut back by 4 bases and J by 4 bases. The CDR3 length is 14 residues. CDR1 is SGHRS, CDR2 YFSETQ, per germline. The CDR3 DNA reads TGCGCCAGCAGCCTGGGGACAGTTTACAATGAGCAGTTCTTC. This sequence encodes CASSLGTVYNEQFF.

This clone was detected a few times. This chain joins TRBV5-1 and TRBJ1-2; 12 bases agree with TRBD1. The germline CDR1 and CDR2 sequences are SGHRS and YFSETQ. CDR3 size: 14 residues. After removal of 3 bases from V and 7 bases from J, the junction contained 4 bases not matched to a gene. CDR3 DNA: TGCGCCAGCAGCTCCGGGACAGGGGGCTTTGGCTACACCTTC. As protein: CASSSGTGGFGYTF.

This clone was observed once. The CDR3 protein is CAMGRNNEQFF. The CDR3 bases are TGTGCCATGGGGAGGAACAATGAGCAGTTCTTC. The chain uses TRBV7-9 and TRBJ2-1; TRBD2 is a possible D gene (6 bases). This CDR3 is 11 amino acids long. With 10 bases removed from V and 5 bases from J, the gap between germline ends came to 9 bases. Germline-derived CDR1 and CDR2 are SEHNR and FQNEAQ (reference sequence).

Of note for this clone: Germline is not matched at one junction end, which may reflect a read error. The chain joins TRBV5-4 to TRBJ1-1; no clear D gene. CDR1 is SGHNT, CDR2 YYREEE, per germline (reference sequence). The CDR3 totals 14 residues. CDR3 coding DNA: TGTGCCAGCAGCTTGGGGCAACAGAACACTGAAGCTCTCTTT. As protein: CASSLGQQNTEALF.

The genes are TRBV11-3 and TRBJ2-1; the match to TRBD2 covers 12 bases. After removal of 3 bases from V and 9 bases from J, the junction contained 12 bases not matched to a gene. Germline V CDR1 and CDR2: SGHNT, YENEEA. The CDR3 extends over 17 amino acids. The CDR3 spells CASSFSSGRAREGEQFF. CDR3 sequence (DNA): TGTGCCAGCAGCTTTTCTAGCGGGAGGGCCCGGGAAGGTGAGCAGTTCTTC.

This clone was recorded a few times. The chain uses TRBV5-6 and TRBJ1-5; 9 bases line up with TRBD1. Germline V gene sequence: CDR1 SGHDT, CDR2 YYEEEE. V dropped 2 bases and J dropped 7; count of bases not matched to a gene: 10. The CDR3 is made up of 16 amino acids. The CDR3 nucleotides are TGTGCCAGCAGCTTTCAACGACAGGGGGGAAAACAGCCCCAGCATTTT. Protein: CASSFQRQGGKQPQHF.

The V gene is TRBV4-1, the J gene TRBJ2-5; 8 bases fit TRBD2. The V gene's germline CDR1 is MGHRA and CDR2 YSYEKL. The V segment lost 0 bases and the J segment 5 bases; nucleotides outside the gene matches: 11. This CDR3 comprises 17 residues. CDR3: CASSQEGSGTRGETQYF. The CDR3 nucleotides are TGCGCCAGCAGCCAAGAGGGTAGCGGGACGCGGGGGGAGACCCAGTACTTC.

The V gene is TRBV10-2, the J gene TRBJ1-1; 7 nucleotides agree with TRBD1. Looked up from germline, CDR1 is WSHSY and CDR2 is SAAADI. The CDR3 totals 12 residues. V shed 6 bases and J 4 bases; nucleotides not matched to a gene: 2. In nucleotides, the CDR3 is TGCGCCAGCAGGGCAGGGGGCACTGAAGCTTTCTTT. This encodes CASRAGGTEAFF.

The rearrangement joins TRBV7-9 to TRBJ2-7; 10 bases match TRBD1. The CDR3 runs to 15 residues. J was trimmed by 1 base and V by 5 bases; bases with no gene match: 5. Germline V gene sequence: CDR1 SEHNR, CDR2 FQNEAQ (reference sequence). CDR3: CASSLGTGASYEQYF. The CDR3 DNA sequence: TGTGCCAGCAGCCTAGGGACAGGGGCTTCCTACGAGCAGTACTTC. Drawing the rest from reference TRBV7-9 and TRBJ2-7, the complete variable domain is DTGVSQNPRHKITKRGQNVTFRCDPISEHNRLYWYRQTLGQGPEFLTYFQNEAQLEKSRLLSDRFSAERPKGSFSTLEIQRTEQGDSAMYLCASSLGTGASYEQYFGPGTRLTVT.

The rearrangement links TRBV28 to TRBJ2-7; perhaps TRBD1 as D (6 bases). CDR3 length: 16 residues. Trimming took off 3 bases at V and 2 bases at J, with 17 bases between the two ends. Germline CDR1 is MDHEN and CDR2 is SYDVKM. CDR3 DNA sequence: TGTGCCAGCAGTTTGGAATCCCAGGGGTGGGCCTACGAGCAGTACTTC. This encodes CASSLESQGWAYEQYF.

This chain connects TRBV2 to TRBJ2-1; 10 nucleotides agree with TRBD1. The CDR3 runs to 14 residues. After removal of 6 bases from V and 7 bases from J, the junction contained 6 bases not matched to a gene. The germline gives CDR1 SNHLY, CDR2 FYNNEI. CDR3 DNA: TGTGCCAGCAGATGGACAGGGGGGGTGAATGAGCAGTTCTTC. Protein product: CASRWTGGVNEQFF.

The chain combines TRBV5-1 with TRBJ1-4; no clear D. The germline V gene has CDR1 SGHRS and CDR2 YFSETQ. Between the trimmed V and J ends, which lost 7 bases and 4 bases, there was a span of 11 bases. This CDR3 is built from 13 residues. The CDR3 reads CASREQFNEKLFF. The CDR3 nucleotides read TGCGCCAGCCGGGAGCAGTTTAATGAAAAACTGTTTTTT.

V is TRBV7-9 and J is TRBJ2-5, with 13 positions matching TRBD2. The CDR3 runs to 16 residues. CDR1 and CDR2 (germline): SEHNR, FQNEAQ (reference sequence). V lost 1 base and J lost 3; bases outside the gene matches: 2. The CDR3 bases are TGTGCCAGCAGCTTAGGGGGGACTAGCGGGAAAGAGACCCAGTACTTC. Its protein is CASSLGGTSGKETQYF.

The chain employs TRBV7-3 and TRBJ1-3; tentative D call: TRBD1 (6 bases). Looked up from germline, CDR1 is SGHTA and CDR2 is FQGTGA. Trimming removed 4 bases at V and 0 bases at J, with 13 bases between. The CDR3 is made up of 16 amino acids. The DNA of the CDR3 is TGTGCCAGCAGCTCCGGGACACCGTACTCTGGAAACACCATATATTTT. Amino acid sequence: CASSSGTPYSGNTIYF.

This rearrangement joins TRBV6-1 to TRBJ1-3; no clear D gene. The CDR3 loop spans 16 amino acids. CDR1 and CDR2 (germline): MNHNS, SASEGT. V was clipped by 2 bases and J by 1 base, with 12 bases between them. The DNA for the CDR3 is TGTGCCAGCAGTGAAAGCGTTGTGGTTTCTGGAAACACCATATATTTT. This encodes CASSESVVVSGNTIYF.

V usage is TRBV19 and J usage is TRBJ1-1; 9 positions agree with TRBD1. Germline CDR1 is LNHDA and CDR2 is SQIVND (reference sequence). The CDR3 runs to 15 residues. V gave up 4 bases and J gave up 7 bases; unmatched junction bases: 10. The CDR3 spells CASSRGRGQGGEAFF. As DNA, the CDR3 is TGTGCCAGTAGTAGAGGAAGGGGACAGGGCGGTGAAGCTTTCTTT. The full variable domain, rest sourced from reference TRBV19 and TRBJ1-1, is DGGITQSPKYLFRKEGQNVTLSCEQNLNHDAMYWYRQDPGQGLRLIYYSQIVNDFQKGDIAEGYSVSREKKESFPLTVTSAQKNPTAFYLCASSRGRGQGGEAFFGQGTRLTVV.

V and J are TRBV6-1 and TRBJ1-1, with TRBD1 matching 10 bases. This CDR3 comprises 17 residues. CDR1 is MNHNS, CDR2 SASEGT, per germline. V was pared by 2 bases and J by 1 base, with 7 bases of the junction left unmatched. CDR3 residues: CASSESRQGAGNTEAFF. The CDR3 bases are TGTGCCAGCAGTGAATCGCGACAGGGGGCCGGGAACACTGAAGCTTTCTTT.

The chain has TRBV14 and TRBJ2-7, with D tentatively TRBD2 (5 bases). CDR1 is SGHDN and CDR2 is FVKESK in the germline V gene. With 4 bases removed from V and 3 bases from J, the gap between germline ends came to 16 bases. The CDR3 totals 15 residues. The CDR3, as DNA: TGTGCCAGCAGCCCGCTGGGTCCGGGGTTCTACGAGCAGTACTTC. Translated: CASSPLGPGFYEQYF.